Below, 14 T cell receptor beta chains from the same sample are listed, as sequenced in a study of CD8 T cells in ankylosing spondylitis. TCRdb reanalysed the 5' RACE reads using MiXCR and keeps one entry per CDR3 protein. Of about 300,000 distinct CDR3 sequences in the sample, less than 25% were seen once. The sample consisted of blood, either unsorted or a sorted T cell fraction (not recorded which). The receptors come from a female donor with ankylosing spondylitis or in good health (not recorded which).

This clonotype turned up a few times. The chain combines TRBV20-1 with TRBJ2-7; D gene uncertain. Germline assignment: CDR1 DFQATT and CDR2 SNEGSKA (reference sequence). V shed 2 bases and J shed 2 bases, with 13 bases lying between them. This CDR3 comprises 14 residues. CDR3 amino acids: CSARSSDFAYEQYF. CDR3 bases: TGCAGTGCTAGATCCTCAGACTTTGCCTACGAGCAGTACTTC.

This clonotype has a handful of counts. The rearrangement links TRBV10-3 to TRBJ1-2; no clear D. The CDR3 covers 13 residues. With 5 bases removed from V and 2 bases from J, the gap between germline ends came to 9 bases. The V gene's germline CDR1 is ENHRY and CDR2 SYGVKD. CDR3 in DNA: TGTGCCATCAGTCCCGAGGGAAACTATGGCTACACCTTC. This codes for CAISPEGNYGYTF.

V is TRBV2 and J is TRBJ2-6, with D unclear. Germline CDR1 is SNHLY and CDR2 is FYNNEI. The CDR3 loop spans 14 amino acids. With 5 bases removed from V and 1 base from J, the gap between germline ends came to 6 bases. CDR3 coding DNA: TGTGCCAGCAGTAGACAATCTGGGGCCAACGTCCTGACTTTC. Translated, it gives CASSRQSGANVLTF.

The table lists this clonotype with many counts. This rearrangement joins TRBV12-3 or TRBV12-4 to TRBJ1-5; 7 nucleotides match TRBD1. The CDR3 spans 15 residues. The V and J ends lost 6 bases and 2 bases, in that order; junction bases with no gene match: 7. The CDR3 here is CASRPTGTGNQPQHF. In DNA form, the CDR3 reads TGTGCCAGCAGGCCGACAGGGACTGGCAATCAGCCCCAGCATTTT.

The chain couples TRBV18 to TRBJ1-1; D uncertain. Germline V CDR1 and CDR2: KGHSH, LQKENI. CDR3 size: 15 residues. V was pared by 1 base and J by 6 bases, with 15 bases between. The CDR3 loop reads CASSPRRTGEAEAFF. The CDR3 nucleotides read TGTGCCAGCTCACCACGAAGAACGGGAGAAGCTGAAGCTTTCTTT.

This clonotype was seen more than once but under ten times. The genes are TRBV11-2 and TRBJ2-3; TRBD2 matches at 9 bases. CDR3 length: 14 residues. From germline, CDR1 is SGHAT and CDR2 FQNNGV. V was pared by 5 bases and J by 4 bases, with 4 bases of the junction left unmatched. The CDR3 loop reads CASSAGGPSDTQYF. CDR3 bases: TGTGCCAGCAGCGCGGGAGGGCCCTCAGATACGCAGTATTTT.

This clonotype was seen a few times. The V call is TRBV6-2 or TRBV6-3, the J call TRBJ2-3; the match to TRBD2 covers 9 bases. V was clipped by 2 bases and J by 4 bases; unmatched bases: 7. There are 16 residues in the CDR3. Germline V gene lookup returns CDR1 MNHEY and CDR2 SVGEGT. The CDR3 loop is CASSYVLAGEADTQYF. In DNA form, the CDR3 reads TGTGCCAGCAGTTACGTCTTAGCGGGAGAGGCAGATACGCAGTATTTT.

A few counts support this clonotype. The V call is TRBV19, the J call TRBJ1-2; 7 bases agree with TRBD1. V gave up 5 bases and J gave up 8 bases; unmatched junction bases: 11. The V gene's germline CDR1 is LNHDA and CDR2 SQIVND (reference sequence). This CDR3 comprises 14 residues. The CDR3 is CASSLLDRIGGYTF. The CDR3 DNA reads TGTGCCAGTAGTCTCCTGGACAGGATAGGAGGCTACACCTTC.

This chain joins TRBV29-1 and TRBJ1-3; D is possibly TRBD1 (5 bases). The CDR3 runs to 12 residues. CDR1 and CDR2 (germline): SQVTM, ANQGSEA. V lost 6 bases and J 2 bases, leaving 8 bases between the germline ends. The CDR3 region has the DNA TGCAGCGTCCGGGGGACTGGAAACACCATATATTTT. It codes for CSVRGTGNTIYF.

This clonotype turned up a few times. This chain joins TRBV4-3 and TRBJ2-3; tentative D call: TRBD2 (6 bases). Trimming removed 3 bases at V and 4 bases at J, with 17 bases between. From germline, CDR1 is LGHNA and CDR2 YSLEER. CDR3 length: 16 residues. In DNA form, the CDR3 reads TGCGCCAGCAGCCAGGGCGAGGACGGGAGTTCAGATACGCAGTATTTT. Residues: CASSQGEDGSSDTQYF.

This chain connects TRBV4-3 to TRBJ2-3, with TRBD2 identical over 9 bases. The V gene end was trimmed by 3 bases and the J gene end by 3 bases; junction bases not matched to a gene: 7. Germline V gene data show CDR1 as LGHNA and CDR2 as YSLEER. The length of the CDR3 is 16 residues. CDR3 nucleotides: TGCGCCAGCAGCCAGGAAAGACTAGCGGCAACAGATACGCAGTATTTT. It encodes CASSQERLAATDTQYF.

This clonotype has a count of ten or more. The chain employs TRBV20-1 and TRBJ2-1, with no clear D. The CDR3 is 13 residues long. Trimming removed 6 bases at V and 0 bases at J, with 9 bases between. Germline V gene data show CDR1 as DFQATT and CDR2 as SNEGSKA (reference sequence). CDR3 sequence: CSAPRSSYNEQFF. The CDR3 region has the DNA TGCAGTGCCCCAAGGAGCTCCTACAATGAGCAGTTCTTC.

This clonotype was recorded at least ten times. V and J are TRBV20-1 and TRBJ2-3; D gene unclear. CDR3 length equals 13 residues. In germline, CDR1 is DFQATT, CDR2 SNEGSKA (reference sequence). V dropped 6 bases and J dropped 2 bases, with 12 bases sitting between them. The CDR3 region is CSASGTATDTQYF. The CDR3 nucleotides read TGCAGTGCGAGTGGAACCGCCACAGATACGCAGTATTTT.

This chain's CDR3 is CATSRDGYGSGTGANVLTF. The CDR3 nucleotides are TGTGCCACCAGCAGAGATGGGTACGGATCAGGGACTGGGGCCAACGTCCTGACTTTC. The V call is TRBV15, the J call TRBJ2-6; D is possibly TRBD1 (5 bases). V lost 0 bases, J lost 2 bases, and 17 bases lay in between. Per germline, CDR1 LNHNV and CDR2 YYDKDF (reference sequence). The CDR3 is made up of 19 amino acids.